The 17 T cell receptor beta chains below come from one sample, sequenced in a study of vaccination and CD4 T cells after COVID-19. The Oncomine TCR Beta short-read assay sequenced DNA from cultured CD4+ T cells. TCRdb called the PCR reads again in MiXCR, with one record for every CDR3 protein. This sample yields several thousand distinct CDR3 sequences, of which about 41% are seen a single time; roughly two fifths belongs to the top ten. The treatment is: roughly 11-day PBMC culture with coronavirus spike peptide pools or control peptides (ViraFEST assay). From the unexposed donor, CD4+ T cells were collected ahead of the COVID-19 pandemic (2011-2018). For these TCRs, the target antigens are not known. The specimen sequenced was CD4+ T cells from blood, cultured in vitro. The origin of the receptors is a human donor in good health.

The V and J genes are TRBV2 and TRBJ1-5, with TRBD1 matching over 7 bases. Losses at the gene ends were 5 bases for V and 6 bases for J; bases not matched to a gene: 13. The V gene's germline CDR1 is SNHLY and CDR2 FYNNEI. This CDR3 contains 16 residues. The chain's CDR3 is CASSPDRSIGAQPQHF. CDR3 DNA: TGTGCCAGCAGTCCGGACAGGTCGATAGGGGCTCAGCCCCAGCATTTT. The complete variable domain, with remaining parts taken from reference TRBV2 and TRBJ1-5, reads EPEVTQTPSHQVTQMGQEVILRCVPISNHLYFYWYRQILGQKVEFLVSFYNNEISEKSEIFDDQFSVERPDGSNFTLKIRSTKLEDSAMYFCASSPDRSIGAQPQHFGDGTRLSIL.

The V call is TRBV7-8, the J call TRBJ1-5, with TRBD1 identical over 9 bases. This CDR3 is 13 amino acids long. Per germline, CDR1 SGHVS and CDR2 FQNEAQ. The ends lost 5 bases at V and 11 bases at J; junction bases unmatched: 7. Here the CDR3 reads CASSPNRGQSQHF. CDR3 DNA: TGTGCCAGCAGCCCCAACAGGGGGCAGTCCCAGCATTTT.

V is TRBV27 and J is TRBJ1-6, with 7 bases lining up with TRBD1. J gave up 0 bases and V 6 bases, and 8 bases lay outside the gene matches. The CDR3 extends over 17 amino acids. The germline CDR1 and CDR2 sequences are MNHEY and SMNVEV (reference sequence). The CDR3 reads CASRSNGDSSYNSPLHF. As DNA, the CDR3 is TGTGCCAGCAGGTCAAACGGGGACAGCTCCTATAATTCACCCCTCCACTTT.

The chain couples TRBV20-1 to TRBJ1-2; D gene ambiguous. Germline CDR1 is DFQATT and CDR2 is SNEGSKA (reference sequence). The V and J ends lost 3 bases and 10 bases respectively, with 15 bases between them. The CDR3 is 12 amino acids. The CDR3 protein is CSARAMVSSYTF. CDR3 coding DNA: TGCAGTGCTAGGGCCATGGTCTCGTCCTACACCTTC.

J is TRBJ2-3 and V is TRBV4-3; D uncertain. Trimming took 3 bases from V and 3 from J, leaving 7 bases between them. The CDR3 extends over 13 amino acids. The germline CDR1 and CDR2 sequences are LGHNA and YSLEER. The CDR3 DNA reads TGCGCCAGCAGCCATGACGGAACAGATACGCAGTATTTT. It encodes CASSHDGTDTQYF.

The chain combines TRBV6-2 or TRBV6-3 with TRBJ1-6; no clear D gene. Trimming removed 7 bases at V and 7 bases at J, with 14 bases between. Germline V gene sequence: CDR1 MNHEY, CDR2 SVGEGT. The CDR3 length is 14 residues. DNA for the CDR3: TGTGCCAGCAAAGACCCACACTCAAATTCACCCCTCCACTTT. Translation gives CASKDPHSNSPLHF.

This clonotype has only a few counts. This sequence joins TRBV27 and TRBJ1-3; 7 nucleotides align to TRBD1. The germline gives CDR1 MNHEY, CDR2 SMNVEV (reference sequence). Germline trimming cut 4 bases from V and 7 bases from J; bases unmatched to any gene: 7. The CDR3 totals 14 residues. The CDR3 is CASSSGTARNTIYF. The CDR3 bases are TGTGCCAGCAGTTCTGGGACAGCGCGGAACACCATATATTTT.

There are a few counts of this clonotype. This chain joins TRBV29-1 and TRBJ1-1; 9 bases align to TRBD1. Trimming cost V 5 bases and J 5 bases; bases outside gene matches: 3. Germline values: CDR1 SQVTM, CDR2 ANQGSEA. This CDR3 comprises 12 residues. The CDR3 DNA sequence: TGCAGCGTTACAGGGGGCCTTACTGAAGCTTTCTTT. Encoded protein: CSVTGGLTEAFF.

This clonotype turned up a few times. The chain combines TRBV10-3 with TRBJ2-3; 10 positions agree with TRBD2. Germline loops: CDR1 ENHRY, CDR2 SYGVKD. The V and J ends lost 4 bases and 6 bases, in that order; junction bases with no gene match: 10. The CDR3 loop spans 16 amino acids. The CDR3 sequence is CAISGASGGRSDTQYF. CDR3 bases: TGTGCCATCAGTGGGGCTAGCGGGGGCCGCTCGGATACGCAGTATTTT.

CDR3 nucleotides: TGCGCCAGCAGTGGGACTGAAGCGGTCAAGCAGTTCTTC. Translated, it gives CASSGTEAVKQFF. The chain carries TRBV10-1 and TRBJ2-1, with D tentatively TRBD2 (5 bases). The CDR3 loop spans 13 amino acids. V shed 4 bases and J shed 11 bases, with 15 bases lying between them. CDR1 WNHNN and CDR2 SYGVQD come from the germline V gene (reference sequence).

J is TRBJ1-2 and V is TRBV7-2, with D hard to call. CDR1 is SGHTA and CDR2 is FQGNSA in the germline V gene. The CDR3 spans 11 residues. V was cut by 5 bases and J by 8 bases, with 9 bases left in between. DNA of the CDR3: TGTGCCAGCAGCGCAGGACCGGGCTACACCTTC. Translating it yields CASSAGPGYTF.

The CDR3 DNA is TGTGCCAGCAGTCCCAGACAGGGAGGGGACTATGGCTACACCTTC. Protein product: CASSPRQGGDYGYTF. The chain uses TRBV12-3 or TRBV12-4 and TRBJ1-2, with 7 positions matching TRBD1. The CDR3 is 15 amino acids. The J segment lost 3 bases and the V segment lost 5 bases, leaving 9 bases of the junction unmatched.

This clonotype was detected a few times. J is TRBJ1-1 and V is TRBV19; weak D call: TRBD1 (6 bases). This CDR3 contains 16 residues. The V end lost 9 bases, the J end lost 1 base, and 21 bases lay between the germline ends. Germline values: CDR1 LNHDA, CDR2 SQIVND (reference sequence). The CDR3 is CASAYGTRERNTEAFF. Written as DNA, the CDR3 is TGTGCCAGCGCGTACGGGACAAGAGAGAGGAACACTGAAGCTTTCTTT. Using reference TRBV19 and TRBJ1-1 for the parts outside the CDR3, the full variable domain is DGGITQSPKYLFRKEGQNVTLSCEQNLNHDAMYWYRQDPGQGLRLIYYSQIVNDFQKGDIAEGYSVSREKKESFPLTVTSAQKNPTAFYLCASAYGTRERNTEAFFGQGTRLTVV.

The chain couples TRBV11-2 to TRBJ1-1; D might be TRBD1 (5 bases). Trimming removed 0 bases at V and 4 bases at J, with 21 bases between. This CDR3 contains 18 residues. Looked up from germline, CDR1 is SGHAT and CDR2 is FQNNGV. CDR3 sequence: CASSLERTPSASGTEAFF. CDR3 in DNA: TGTGCCAGCAGCTTAGAAAGGACACCTTCTGCCTCGGGCACTGAAGCTTTCTTT.

The chain is built from TRBV7-9 and TRBJ1-2, with 7 bases identical to TRBD1. Germline loops: CDR1 SEHNR, CDR2 FQNEAQ (reference sequence). This CDR3 is built from 12 residues. V shed 7 bases, J shed 3 bases, and the junction held 2 bases outside the gene matches. The CDR3 is CASTTGDYGYTF. As DNA, the CDR3 is TGTGCCAGCACCACAGGGGACTATGGCTACACCTTC.

This clonotype has a handful of counts. This rearrangement joins TRBV2 to TRBJ1-1, with 7 bases matching TRBD1. V dropped 5 bases and J dropped 11; count of bases not matched to a gene: 14. CDR3 length: 14 amino acids. From germline, CDR1 is SNHLY and CDR2 FYNNEI. Written as DNA, the CDR3 is TGTGCCAGCAGTATTCCAAGACAGGGACCGAGGGCTTTCTTT. Amino acids: CASSIPRQGPRAFF.

This clonotype counts as medium-sized. The chain links TRBV6-2 or TRBV6-3 to TRBJ2-5; TRBD1 agrees at 7 bases. Germline values: CDR1 MNHEY, CDR2 SVGEGT. The CDR3 spans 15 residues. The V segment lost 0 bases and the J segment 4 bases; nucleotides outside the gene matches: 5. The CDR3 DNA is TGTGCCAGCAGTTACTCGAAGGGGGCGGGAGAGACCCAGTACTTC. This sequence encodes CASSYSKGAGETQYF.